This T cell receptor (beta chain) was recovered during a study of molecular identifiers for immune sequencing clone quantification. Germline CDR1 is SGHVS and CDR2 is FQNEAQ. The V end was cut by 1 base, the J end by 1 base, with 11 bases between. The CDR3 runs to 15 residues. Every naive CD8 library was made from between about 20,000 and 1,100,000 sorted cells with 10%, 30% or 50% RNA. TCRdb ran MiXCR on the PCR reads and lists one entry per CDR3 protein. The sample includes about 640,000 distinct CDR3 sequences, about 20% of them seen just once. The sequenced material came from naive CD8+ T cells from blood, with Jurkat cell RNA spiked in. This sample's subset: FACS-sorted CD8+CD4-CCR7+CD45RA+ naive T cells. This chain joins TRBV7-8 and TRBJ2-7; D is possibly TRBD1 (6 bases). This TCR was recovered from a human donor in good health. Some libraries in this study had Jurkat cell RNA spiked in. CDR3 sequence reads: CASSLDGTLSYEQYF. CDR3 in DNA: TGTGCCAGCAGCTTAGATGGGACACTATCCTACGAGCAGTACTTC.